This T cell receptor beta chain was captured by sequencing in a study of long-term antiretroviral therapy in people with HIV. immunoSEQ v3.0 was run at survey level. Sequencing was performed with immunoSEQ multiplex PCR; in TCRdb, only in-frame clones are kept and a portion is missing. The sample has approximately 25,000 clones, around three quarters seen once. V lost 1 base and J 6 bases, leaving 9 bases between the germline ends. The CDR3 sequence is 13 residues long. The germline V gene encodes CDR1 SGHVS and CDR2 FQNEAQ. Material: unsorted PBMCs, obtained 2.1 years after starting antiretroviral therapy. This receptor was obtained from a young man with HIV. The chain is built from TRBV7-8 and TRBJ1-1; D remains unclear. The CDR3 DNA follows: TGTGCCAGCAGCTTAGGGCCAAGCGCTGAAGCTTTCTTT. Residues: CASSLGPSAEAFF.